These 8 T cell receptor beta chains were sequenced from one sample in a study of blood T cell repertoires in COVID-19. Data came from immunoSEQ multiplex PCR; TCRdb stores just in-frame clones and leaves some out. The data contain 90,000 to 150,000 clones, less than 75% of them singletons. The specimen sequenced was peripheral blood. These receptors were collected from a human donor with acute or convalescent COVID-19. The donor label of this sample is uncertain.

V usage is TRBV20-1 and J usage is TRBJ1-1; no reliable D call. Per the germline V gene, CDR1 is DFQATT and CDR2 is SNEGSKA (reference sequence). V was trimmed by 3 bases and J by 6 bases, leaving 14 bases between them. This CDR3 has 13 amino acids. CDR3 loop: CSASLSGYAEAFF. For the CDR3, the DNA is TGCAGTGCTAGTCTGTCCGGGTATGCTGAAGCTTTCTTT.

This chain links TRBV20-1 with TRBJ1-1, with D perhaps matching TRBD1 (6 bases). The V and J ends lost 5 bases and 6 bases respectively, with 10 bases between them. Germline assignment: CDR1 DFQATT and CDR2 SNEGSKA (reference sequence). CDR3 length: 11 amino acids. The CDR3 reads CSAAGVAEAFF. The CDR3 DNA reads as TGCAGTGCTGCAGGGGTTGCTGAAGCTTTCTTT.

This clone was counted many times. V and J are TRBV27 and TRBJ1-6, with 10 nucleotides matching TRBD1. The germline V gene has CDR1 MNHEY and CDR2 SMNVEV (reference sequence). V lost 5 bases and J lost 8; bases outside the gene matches: 9. This CDR3 spans 16 amino acids. CDR3 nucleotide sequence: TGTGCCAGCAGTCGCCCGACAGGGGGCGGATATTCACCCCTCCACTTT. It codes for CASSRPTGGGYSPLHF.

This chain uses TRBV6-5 with TRBJ1-1, with a possible D match to TRBD1 (5 bases). Trimming took off 4 bases at V and 1 base at J, with 16 bases between the two ends. CDR3 length: 16 amino acids. Germline loops: CDR1 MNHEY, CDR2 SVGAGI. CDR3 DNA: TGTGCCAGCAGTTCCGCTCCGGGGGGAGGGAACACTGAAGCTTTCTTT. Protein sequence: CASSSAPGGGNTEAFF.

The rearrangement links TRBV18 to TRBJ2-5; 14 bases are a match to TRBD2. J lost 7 bases, V lost 3 bases, and 4 bases had no gene match. Germline CDR1 and CDR2: KGHSH and LQKENI. This CDR3 has 15 amino acids. In DNA form, the CDR3 reads TGTGCCAGCTCACCTGGGACTAGCGGGGGAGTGACCCAGTACTTC. It yields the protein CASSPGTSGGVTQYF.

The chain is built from TRBV28 and TRBJ1-4; 10 bases are shared with TRBD1. The germline V gene has CDR1 MDHEN and CDR2 SYDVKM. The CDR3 totals 13 residues. The V gene end was trimmed by 5 bases and the J gene end by 14 bases; junction bases not matched to a gene: 8. CDR3 loop: CASSGQGVVSLFF. As DNA, the CDR3 is TGTGCCAGCAGTGGACAGGGGGTGGTGAGTCTGTTTTTT.

The genes are TRBV5-1 and TRBJ1-3, with TRBD1 identical over 7 bases. This CDR3 is 14 amino acids long. The V segment lost 3 bases and the J segment 3 bases; nucleotides outside the gene matches: 3. Germline CDR1 reads SGHRS; CDR2 reads YFSETQ. Here the CDR3 reads CASSSRTGGNTIYF. The DNA for the CDR3 is TGCGCCAGCAGCTCGCGGACAGGTGGAAACACCATATATTTT.

This chain links TRBV15 with TRBJ2-7, with 10 bases identical to TRBD1. Germline V gene lookup returns CDR1 LNHNV and CDR2 YYDKDF (reference sequence). The V gene end was trimmed by 3 bases and the J gene end by 2 bases; junction bases not matched to a gene: 4. The CDR3 runs to 15 residues. The CDR3 loop reads CATSRAGQGAYEQYV. DNA for the CDR3: TGTGCCACCAGCAGGGCAGGACAGGGGGCCTACGAGCAGTACGTC.